This T cell receptor (beta chain) was observed in a study of beta chain features in type 1 diabetes (dated by TCRdb to the late 2010s). Study-wide context: Mean age, gender distribution, total cell number and subset yield were not different between patients and healthy donors. A total of some 100,000,000 sorted cells were examined across all samples, and a strong correlation was observed between cell number per subset and RNA yield. In the study, recently diagnosed type 1 diabetes patients and matched healthy donors were compared on the TCRB repertoires of their sorted circulating CD4+ T cell subsets. Whereas all 30 or so donors provided naive and central memory subsets, regulatory and stem cell-like memory subsets were isolated from just 8 patients and roughly 8 healthy donors. Findings and caveats that apply to the study as a whole: Because cDNA was sequenced instead of genomic DNA, highly expressing activated cells could be over-represented, though the groups showed no difference in activation or CD3 levels. Patients with type 1 diabetes made fewer insertions and deleted more nucleotides at VDJ recombination sites, implying thymic rearrangement abnormalities. Naive, central memory and regulatory TCRB repertoires appeared to be more similar among patients than among healthy donors. Type 1 diabetes patients showed a moderate but significant shortening of TCRB CDR3 length in all four CD4+ subsets. PCR may preferentially amplify shorter templates, but because patient and control samples were amplified and corrected together, any resulting skew would affect both groups equally. HLA sub-analyses involved small numbers of individuals, so any influence of HLA type on TCRB rearrangement remained unresolved.

The High Capacity cDNA Reverse Transcription Kit was used to reverse transcribe all of the isolated RNA, meaning that expressed TCRB transcripts were what got sequenced. Deep immunoSEQ sequencing was applied to naive, central memory and regulatory T cell samples, giving an average of about 3.6 million total reads per sample. After sorted cells were lysed in RLT buffer, RNA was extracted with DNase-treated RNeasy Micro or Mini kits, with the choice depending on cell number. To prevent cross-contamination, each cell subset was processed individually, whereas patient and healthy donor samples were processed jointly. The immunoSEQ multiplex PCR was used to amplify TCRB sequences from cDNA, generating 87-bp fragments that spanned the CDR3 region. The amplicons were sequenced using the Illumina HiSeq platform. The published analysis was carried out like this. Synthetic template baselines were used to correct PCR bias computationally, reads within Hamming distance 2 were collapsed, and singletons that could not be merged were discarded. By aligning reads against IMGT, V, D and J genes, CDR3 length, and insertions or deletions at six rearrangement sites were assigned. Within each subset, clonotype counts were normalized to the number of sorted cells before true diversity and Gini coefficients were calculated with the tcR R package. The overlap coefficient, calculated on TCRB nucleotide sequences, was used to quantify repertoire sharing. As a proxy for the pre-selection repertoire, out-of-frame TCRB sequences from naive cells were analyzed. In TCRdb, the immuneACCESS table is reduced to in-frame sequences with V and J assigned. These tables do not hold every clone; where another copy was compared, an unresolved V gene accounts for under half, and the others remain unexplained. Clonal size and the V and J genes are those of that table, whereas D and trimming came from the DNA. The sample table shows 680,000 or so clones, and about 14% are seen once. Jointly, the top ten make up approximately 0.087% of the sample.

A single peripheral blood draw of approximately 0.11 L on average was collected from each donor into heparinised tubes. A BD FACSAria II and a panel including CD45RO, CCR7, CD25, CD127, CD95 and CD27 were used to sort naive, central memory, regulatory and stem cell-like memory CD4+ T cells. All sorted populations exceeded 95% purity. Right away, PBMCs were isolated by Lymphoprep density gradient centrifugation and were stained directly, with no culture step. So that batch effects would be minimized, each experiment stained and sorted samples in pairs, pairing one healthy donor with one patient. Per the germline V gene (reference sequence), MNHNY is the CDR1 and SVGAGI is the CDR2. Including the terminal cysteine and phenylalanine, the CDR3 comprises 16 residues. Of all the DNA, just the CDR3 is kept, 48 bases in frame from base 1. V lost 0 bases and J lost 4 bases; the stretch between them is 15 bases long.

This clone came up a few times. The antigen it binds to is not known. Base quality data are lacking; no much larger clone is found one base away. This receptor was identified in a man between 18 and 35 years old in good health. Input material: naive CD4+ T cells from blood. Taken with the paper, the label for cell subset or site translates to: true naive CD4+ T cells. The rearrangement combines TRBV6-6 with TRBJ1-1, with TRBD1 perhaps the D gene, on 6 matching bases. The CDR3 amino acid sequence is: CASSYSSSGVVTEAFF. The DNA reads as follows: TGTGCCAGCAGTTACTCATCGTCAGGGGTTGTCACTGAAGCTTTCTTT.